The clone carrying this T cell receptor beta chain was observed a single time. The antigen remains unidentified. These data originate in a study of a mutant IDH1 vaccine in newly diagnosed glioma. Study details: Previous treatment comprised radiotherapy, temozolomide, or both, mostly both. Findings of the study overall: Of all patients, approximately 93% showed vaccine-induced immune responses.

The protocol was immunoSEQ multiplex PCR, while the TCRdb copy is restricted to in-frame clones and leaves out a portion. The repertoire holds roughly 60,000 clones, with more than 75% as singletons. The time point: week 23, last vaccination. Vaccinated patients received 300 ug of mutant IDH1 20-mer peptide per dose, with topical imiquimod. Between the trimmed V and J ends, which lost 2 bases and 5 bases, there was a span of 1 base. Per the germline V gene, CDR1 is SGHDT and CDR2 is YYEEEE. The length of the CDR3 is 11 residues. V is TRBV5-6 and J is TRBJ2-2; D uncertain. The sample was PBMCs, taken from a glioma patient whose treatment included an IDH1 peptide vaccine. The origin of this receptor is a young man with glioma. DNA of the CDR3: TGTGCCAGCAGCTTTACCGGGGAGCTGTTTTTT. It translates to CASSFTGELFF.